These T cell receptor beta chains were read from a single sample in a study of OX40 agonist ivuxolimab in advanced cancers. Produced via immunoSEQ multiplex PCR; TCRdb's table is partial and in-frame only. The sample consists of about 65,000 clones, about 91% of them appearing once. Specimen: CD4+ or CD8+ T cells sorted from blood, collected in a trial of the OX40 agonist ivuxolimab. The receptors come from an adult with an advanced solid tumor such as melanoma, head and neck, liver or kidney cancer. Both conserved end residues are part of each CDR3. The D gene is left open where the match is weak. Size is omitted from some rows. Given values are once, few, many or a class for expanded clones.

d_call j_call v_call clone_size cdr3_nt cdr3_aa
. TRBJ1-5 TRBV4-2 few TGTGCCAGCAGCCAAGATGCGTATAGCAATCAGCCCCAGCATTTT CASSQDAYSNQPQHF
TRBD1 TRBJ1-4 TRBV5-6 . TGTGCCAGCAGCGCCCGACAGGGGGGTTATGAAAAACTGTTTTTT CASSARQGGYEKLFF
TRBD1 TRBJ2-6 TRBV28 . TGTGCCAGCAGAGGGGGCACCTCTGGGGCCAACGTCCTGACTTTC CASRGGTSGANVLTF
. TRBJ1-2 TRBV19 once TGTGCCAGTAGAAGCCCAAACGAGGGTGGCTACACCTTC CASRSPNEGGYTF
TRBD1 TRBJ1-2 TRBV30 once TGTGCCTGGAGTGTACTGGGGACAGGGGTTGGCTACACCTTC CAWSVLGTGVGYTF
TRBD2 TRBJ2-1 TRBV10-3 . TGTGCCATCAGCTTAGCGGGAGATGAGCAGTTCTTC CAISLAGDEQFF
TRBD1 TRBJ2-2 TRBV6-5 . TGTGCCAGCAGTCACTCCGGGACAGCGAACACCGGGGAGCTGTTTTTT CASSHSGTANTGELFF
. TRBJ2-7 TRBV30 . TGTGCCTGGAGTCCAGCAAATCCTCGGACAGTGCCCTACGAGCAGTACTTC CAWSPANPRTVPYEQYF
. TRBJ1-2 TRBV6-6 . TGTGCCAGCAGCATGACAGATAACTATGGCTACACCTTC CASSMTDNYGYTF
. TRBJ1-2 TRBV9 . TGTGCCAGCAGCGCCCACTATGGCTACACCTTC CASSAHYGYTF
. TRBJ1-4 TRBV28 . TGTGCCAGCAGTGAGTCCGGGGGAGGGAAGGAAAAACTGTTTTTT CASSESGGGKEKLFF
TRBD2 TRBJ2-3 TRBV19 . TGTGCCAGTAGTATAGTAGCGGGAGGCCAGAGAGATACGCAGTATTTT CASSIVAGGQRDTQYF